This T cell receptor (beta chain) is drawn from a study of T cell responses to AZD1222 COVID-19 vaccine (dated by TCRdb to the early 2020s). About the full investigation: Because spike-specific TCR depth and breadth did not differ between the two schedules, AZD1222 recipients who got a second dose at roughly 4 weeks were pooled with those who got a second dose at roughly 12 weeks. TCR sequencing was performed for over 230 trial participants, of whom 207 were given two doses of AZD1222 and around 25 were given two doses of MenACWY control vaccine. Trial participants were enrolled by age into subgroups of 18-55, 56-69 and 70-plus years, and around 150, 28 and 57 TCR-sequenced participants, respectively, were included in these subgroups. The investigation overall reported the following: In the small 56-69-year group, the increase in depth fell short of significance, most likely because of low power. After two AZD1222 doses, both the breadth and the depth of spike-specific TCRs were significantly higher than at day 0 and than in MenACWY recipients. The vaccine-associated CD4 TCRs covered the entire spike protein, and the dominant responses fell in regions 160-218 and 743-854. Conclusions about previously exposed vaccinees are limited, since just five to seven AZD1222 recipients were seropositive for SARS-CoV-2 at baseline. Because no samples from the day 14 peak response were available, repertoires could be characterized only after the peak T cell response. Epitopes outside the regions mutated in the B.1.351 and B.1.1.7 variants were reportedly recognized by nearly half of the unique spike-specific TCRs. Participants were mostly white British and included more females than males, and it was suggested by the authors that clonal diversity may have been underestimated.

Worth noting for this clone: It lacks a known antigen. No per-base quality is available; no much larger clone lies one base away.

In light of the paper, this sample's time point label describes: baseline before first vaccination. Vaccinee samples were obtained from the UK trials COV001 and COV002, which included a single-blind randomized controlled phase 2/3 trial of AZD1222 (ChAdOx1 nCoV-19) in healthy adults. For TCRbeta chain sequencing, PBMC samples from trial participants were taken at day 0 and at day 28 after the second dose. The CDR3 regions of human TCRbeta chains were analyzed by immunosequencing. In the authors' own workflow: Repertoire TCRs were matched against a reference library of SARS-CoV-2-specific TCRs generated with the MIRA antigen-specificity platform. Breadth was defined as the fraction of unique TCRs that were SARS-CoV-2-associated. Depth was defined as the fraction of total T cells that were SARS-CoV-2-associated. Using the MIRA data, each spike-specific TCR was mapped to the spike region that the TCR reacts to and placed in a CD4 or CD8 class. Log10-transformed breadth and depth values were compared by one-way ANOVA with Sidak's multiple comparisons tests. In its TCRdb copy, this immuneACCESS table keeps in-frame sequences only and misses some clones. Where compared with another copy, unresolved V genes explain less than half of these, and the others have no known cause. V and J calls and clone size are those listed in that table; D and trimming were worked out from the DNA. This sample lists roughly 120,000 clones; roughly nine tenths were detected once. 3.5% to 4.5% of the sample comes from the top ten.

The germline V gene yields SNHLY for CDR1 and FYNNEI for CDR2. Including the terminal cysteine and phenylalanine, the CDR3 comprises 16 residues. CDR3 DNA only is kept here, 48 bases in frame from base 1. V was cut back by 4 bases and J by 0 bases, leaving a gap of 15 bases between them. The V and J genes are TRBV2 and TRBJ1-1, with TRBD1 perhaps the D gene, on 5 matching bases. The sequence came from an adult in good health. The material was peripheral blood, obtained on day 0 of AZD1222 vaccination. CDR3 region: CASSASSGTLNTEAFF. The DNA sequence follows: TGTGCCAGCAGTGCCTCCTCCGGGACCTTGAACACTGAAGCTTTCTTT.